These T cell receptor beta chains were read from a single sample in a study of preoperative IRX-2 immunotherapy in early breast cancer. Generated by immunoSEQ multiplex PCR, the TCRdb table keeps only in-frame clones and is missing some. Of over 35,000 clones in the sample, about 95% were seen once. The sample consisted of tumor tissue, taken after IRX-2 immunotherapy. The receptor source for this set is a human donor with breast cancer. Each CDR3 is given with its conserved first and last residue. D genes are given only for firm matches. The size of a clone is reported for some rows only, either as once, few or many, or as a class for expanded clones.

j_call: TRBJ2-7
d_call: TRBD1
v_call: TRBV28
clone_size: -
cdr3_length: 15
cdr3_nt: TGTGCCAGCAGTTGGTGGACAGGGGGAACTTACGAGCAGTACTTC
cdr3_aa: CASSWWTGGTYEQYF

j_call: TRBJ1-3
d_call: -
v_call: TRBV28
clone_size: -
cdr3_length: 14
cdr3_nt: TGTGCCAGCAGTTTACAGTACTCTGGAAACACCATATATTTT
cdr3_aa: CASSLQYSGNTIYF

j_call: TRBJ2-2
d_call: TRBD2
v_call: TRBV5-1
clone_size: -
cdr3_length: 15
cdr3_nt: TGCGCCAGCAGCTTTGCGGGAGCGGTAACCGGGGAGCTGTTTTTT
cdr3_aa: CASSFAGAVTGELFF

j_call: TRBJ2-2
d_call: -
v_call: TRBV11-3
clone_size: -
cdr3_length: 16
cdr3_nt: TGTGCCAGCAGCTTACAGAGCGCCCTGGGCACCGGGGAGCTGTTTTTT
cdr3_aa: CASSLQSALGTGELFF

j_call: TRBJ2-7
d_call: TRBD2
v_call: TRBV19
clone_size: -
cdr3_length: 15
cdr3_nt: TGTGCCAGTAGTGGGGGACTAGCGGACTCCTACGAGCAGTACTTC
cdr3_aa: CASSGGLADSYEQYF

j_call: TRBJ1-2
d_call: -
v_call: TRBV7-7
clone_size: -
cdr3_length: 12
cdr3_nt: TGTGCCAGCAGCAGAGGTGGGGGTGGCTACACCTTC
cdr3_aa: CASSRGGGGYTF

j_call: TRBJ2-1
d_call: -
v_call: TRBV29-1
clone_size: -
cdr3_length: 15
cdr3_nt: TGCAGCGTGGACTCGCCTTTCAGCTCCTACAATGAGCAGTTCTTC
cdr3_aa: CSVDSPFSSYNEQFF

j_call: TRBJ2-7
d_call: TRBD1
v_call: TRBV4-3
clone_size: -
cdr3_length: 18
cdr3_nt: TGCGCCAGCAGCCAAGATTACCCCTCTTGGGGGACAGGCTACGAGCAGTACTTC
cdr3_aa: CASSQDYPSWGTGYEQYF

j_call: TRBJ2-6
d_call: -
v_call: TRBV27
clone_size: -
cdr3_length: 13
cdr3_nt: TGTGCCAGCAGTTTCTCTGGGGCCAACGTCCTGACTTTC
cdr3_aa: CASSFSGANVLTF

j_call: TRBJ2-3
d_call: -
v_call: TRBV7-2
clone_size: -
cdr3_length: 14
cdr3_nt: TGTGCCAGCAGCCTCTGGACCCGCACAGATACGCAGTATTTT
cdr3_aa: CASSLWTRTDTQYF

j_call: TRBJ1-1
d_call: -
v_call: TRBV9
clone_size: -
cdr3_length: 12
cdr3_nt: TGTGCCAGCAGCGTCTTGGGGGGGTCGGCTTTCTTT
cdr3_aa: CASSVLGGSAFF

j_call: TRBJ1-5
d_call: -
v_call: TRBV5-1
clone_size: -
cdr3_length: 15
cdr3_nt: TGCGCCAGCAGCTTGGACCCCACACAGGGTCAGCCCCAGCATTTT
cdr3_aa: CASSLDPTQGQPQHF

j_call: TRBJ2-1
d_call: -
v_call: TRBV7-3
clone_size: -
cdr3_length: 14
cdr3_nt: TGTGCCAGCAGCCCAGGGGGCGGGAGCGATGAGCAGTTCTTC
cdr3_aa: CASSPGGGSDEQFF

j_call: TRBJ1-2
d_call: -
v_call: TRBV5-1
clone_size: -
cdr3_length: 15
cdr3_nt: TGCGCCAGCAGCTTGGGCGGTTACTTCACCGAGGGCTACACCTTC
cdr3_aa: CASSLGGYFTEGYTF

j_call: TRBJ2-1
d_call: TRBD2
v_call: TRBV12-5
clone_size: -
cdr3_length: 19
cdr3_nt: TGTGCTAGTGGTTTGGTATTGGGCTTGCTAGCGGGCTCCTACAATGAGCAGTTCTTC
cdr3_aa: CASGLVLGLLAGSYNEQFF

j_call: TRBJ2-5
d_call: -
v_call: TRBV27
clone_size: -
cdr3_length: 15
cdr3_nt: TGTGCCAGCAGTTTGGGGGCAGCCCTCCAAGAGACCCAGTACTTC
cdr3_aa: CASSLGAALQETQYF

j_call: TRBJ2-7
d_call: TRBD2
v_call: TRBV5-1
clone_size: once
cdr3_length: 15
cdr3_nt: TGCGCCAGCAGCTTGTCTCTGGCGGGAGGGGTCGAGCAGTACTTC
cdr3_aa: CASSLSLAGGVEQYF

j_call: TRBJ1-1
d_call: -
v_call: TRBV7-6
clone_size: -
cdr3_length: 15
cdr3_nt: TGTGCCAGCAGCTCCCAGGGGCTCCGAGGCTCTGAAGCTTTCTTT
cdr3_aa: CASSSQGLRGSEAFF

j_call: TRBJ1-1
d_call: -
v_call: TRBV28
clone_size: once
cdr3_length: 15
cdr3_nt: TGTGCCAGCACCGTGACCGGGACACCGGTGACCGGGGCTTTCTTT
cdr3_aa: CASTVTGTPVTGAFF

j_call: TRBJ2-2
d_call: -
v_call: TRBV28
clone_size: -
cdr3_length: 15
cdr3_nt: TGTGCCAGCAGCCTAACCTACCTGGGCACCGGGGAGCTGTTTTTT
cdr3_aa: CASSLTYLGTGELFF

j_call: TRBJ1-2
d_call: TRBD1
v_call: TRBV18
clone_size: -
cdr3_length: 16
cdr3_nt: TGTGCCAGCTCACCGACAGGGAGACGTACTAACTATGGCTACACCTTC
cdr3_aa: CASSPTGRRTNYGYTF

j_call: TRBJ2-1
d_call: -
v_call: TRBV19
clone_size: -
cdr3_length: 13
cdr3_nt: TGTGCCAGTAGCCCGGGGGTAGCCAATGAGCAGTTCTTC
cdr3_aa: CASSPGVANEQFF

j_call: TRBJ2-7
d_call: TRBD2
v_call: TRBV19
clone_size: -
cdr3_length: 15
cdr3_nt: TGTGCCAGTAGTATATTGGCTAGCGGGTCATATGAGCAGTACTTC
cdr3_aa: CASSILASGSYEQYF

j_call: TRBJ2-3
d_call: TRBD2
v_call: TRBV5-1
clone_size: -
cdr3_length: 18
cdr3_nt: TGCGCCAGCAGCTTGACTAGCGGGACCTGGGATGGCACAGATACGCAGTATTTT
cdr3_aa: CASSLTSGTWDGTDTQYF

j_call: TRBJ2-7
d_call: -
v_call: TRBV4-1
clone_size: -
cdr3_length: 13
cdr3_nt: TGCGCCAGCAGCCAAGGTATCCTATACGAGCAGTACTTC
cdr3_aa: CASSQGILYEQYF

j_call: TRBJ2-1
d_call: -
v_call: TRBV5-1
clone_size: -
cdr3_length: 14
cdr3_nt: TGCGCCAGCAGCTTGGGGGCGGTGATTACTGAGCAGTTCTTC
cdr3_aa: CASSLGAVITEQFF

j_call: TRBJ2-5
d_call: -
v_call: TRBV2
clone_size: -
cdr3_length: 13
cdr3_nt: TGTGCCAGCAGTGGTACCAGACAAGAGACCCAGTACTTC
cdr3_aa: CASSGTRQETQYF

j_call: TRBJ1-5
d_call: -
v_call: TRBV6-5
clone_size: once
cdr3_length: 13
cdr3_nt: TGTGCCAGCAGTTATACGGGGTCCCAGCCCCAGCATTTT
cdr3_aa: CASSYTGSQPQHF

j_call: TRBJ2-3
d_call: TRBD1
v_call: TRBV4-1
clone_size: -
cdr3_length: 17
cdr3_nt: TGCGCCAGCAGCCAAGGCAGGGGGTTTAGCCTCACAGATACGCAGTATTTT
cdr3_aa: CASSQGRGFSLTDTQYF

j_call: TRBJ2-7
d_call: -
v_call: TRBV19
clone_size: -
cdr3_length: 14
cdr3_nt: TGTGCCAGTAGTATCGCGTACGGGGGATACGAGCAGTACTTC
cdr3_aa: CASSIAYGGYEQYF

j_call: TRBJ2-7
d_call: TRBD2
v_call: TRBV7-2
clone_size: -
cdr3_length: 16
cdr3_nt: TGTGCCAGCAGCTTGGACGGCCAGCGGGAGGGGTACGAGCAGTACTTC
cdr3_aa: CASSLDGQREGYEQYF

j_call: TRBJ2-1
d_call: -
v_call: TRBV13
clone_size: once
cdr3_length: 19
cdr3_nt: TGTGCCAGCAGCTCCCATCGGTGGATGGCGGGGATTTCCTACAATGAGCAGTTCTTC
cdr3_aa: CASSSHRWMAGISYNEQFF

j_call: TRBJ1-1
d_call: -
v_call: TRBV4-1
clone_size: once
cdr3_length: 18
cdr3_nt: TGCGCCAGCAGCCAAGAGCATCCAATGGGTGGGAGTGCGGCTGAAGCTTTCTTT
cdr3_aa: CASSQEHPMGGSAAEAFF

j_call: TRBJ2-7
d_call: -
v_call: TRBV6-5
clone_size: -
cdr3_length: 13
cdr3_nt: TGTGCCAGCAGTCTTGGCCGACACTACGAGCAGTACTTC
cdr3_aa: CASSLGRHYEQYF

j_call: TRBJ2-7
d_call: TRBD2
v_call: TRBV30
clone_size: -
cdr3_length: 14
cdr3_nt: TGTGCCTGGAGCTCGACTAGCGGGGGGCGAGAGCAGTACTTC
cdr3_aa: CAWSSTSGGREQYF

j_call: TRBJ1-2
d_call: -
v_call: TRBV2
clone_size: -
cdr3_length: 10
cdr3_nt: TGTGCCAGCGGACGGTATGGCTACACCTTC
cdr3_aa: CASGRYGYTF